The clone carrying this T cell receptor beta chain was detected only a few times. Its antigen remains unknown. This entry belongs to a study of PD-L1 blockade in urothelial cancer. About the research overall: Blood was analyzed 3 weeks (second dose) and 6 weeks after treatment start. Study findings and constraints: Pretreatment blood TCR clonality under the median forecast improved survival.

Here immunoSEQ multiplex PCR was the method, and the copy in TCRdb shows in-frame clones only, minus some. Among about 40,000 clones listed, about 83% were seen once. This CDR3 spans 16 amino acids. Sequencing used PBMCs, obtained around atezolizumab (anti-PD-L1) treatment. This sequence joins TRBV21-1 and TRBJ1-2; the listed D gene, TRBD1, was not tested against the DNA. TRBV21-1 is termed a pseudogene. The receptor was isolated from a man aged 60 to 69 with urothelial cancer. The CDR3, as DNA: TGTGCCAGCAGCAAAGCATGGGGACAGACCTCTCTTGGCTACACCTTC. It yields the protein CASSKAWGQTSLGYTF.